Presented here are 16 T cell receptor beta chains from one specimen sequenced in a study of human T cells and chemical hapten exposure. TCRdb analysed the RACE reads with MiXCR anew, one entry per CDR3 protein. Among under 400,000 distinct CDR3 sequences listed, 4.5% to 6% were seen once. The time point was: pre-sensitization, week 0. Treatment described: therapeutic diphenylcyclopropenone sensitization with weekly scalp DPC. The source was whole blood, collected in connection with sensitization to the hapten diphenylcyclopropenone (DPC). These receptors were taken from a woman aged 45 to 65 with alopecia areata. Some clones in this sample may be carry-over from other donors' samples.

This clonotype was counted a few times. The rearrangement links TRBV27 to TRBJ2-7, with a weak D call TRBD1 (5 bases). The germline V gene has CDR1 MNHEY and CDR2 SMNVEV (reference sequence). V lost 5 bases, J lost 2 bases, and 13 bases lay in between. The CDR3 has 14 amino acids. The CDR3 reads CASSLTGTAYEQYF. Here the CDR3 DNA reads TGTGCCAGCAGTCTTACAGGTACGGCCTACGAGCAGTACTTC.

Many counts were recorded for this clonotype. The V gene is TRBV30, the J gene TRBJ2-7; no clear D. The CDR3 has 13 amino acids. CDR1 and CDR2 from the germline V gene are GTSNPN and SVGIG (reference sequence). V was pared by 5 bases and J by 3 bases, with 14 bases between. The CDR3 nucleotides are TGTGCCTGGTCCGTTCAAGAGTTCTACGAGCAGTACTTC. Its translation is CAWSVQEFYEQYF.

This chain joins TRBV4-2 and TRBJ1-2; D is perhaps TRBD1 (5 bases). V was shortened by 1 base and J by 1 base, with 10 bases between the two germline ends. This CDR3 is built from 15 residues. Germline V CDR1 and CDR2: LGHNA, YNFKEQ. Here the CDR3 reads CASSQGRGSNYGYTF. The CDR3 DNA follows: TGTGCCAGCAGCCAAGGAAGGGGCAGTAACTATGGCTACACCTTC.

This clonotype showed up just a few times. The J gene is TRBJ2-2, the V gene TRBV7-9; the match to TRBD1 covers 8 bases. This CDR3 comprises 16 residues. Germline values: CDR1 SEHNR, CDR2 FQNEAQ (reference sequence). J gave up 3 bases and V 5 bases, and 8 bases lay outside the gene matches. The CDR3 loop is CASSPTGTGDTGELFF. CDR3 bases: TGTGCCAGCAGCCCAACCGGGACAGGTGACACCGGGGAGCTGTTTTTT.

This clonotype occurred many times. The V and J genes are TRBV6-2 or TRBV6-3 and TRBJ2-5; weak D call: TRBD2 (6 bases). V shed 7 bases and J shed 9 bases, with 27 bases lying between them. Per the germline V gene, CDR1 is MNHEY and CDR2 is SVGEGT. The CDR3 totals 16 residues. The CDR3 DNA sequence: TGTGCCAGCATCTCCCGGGAGCGGAGCTTCACCGGGGCCCAGTACTTC. It specifies CASISRERSFTGAQYF.

This clonotype appeared many times. CDR3 loop: CASSATYSYEQYF. As DNA, the CDR3 is TGTGCCAGCAGTGCCACGTACTCCTACGAGCAGTACTTC. The V gene is TRBV6-1, the J gene TRBJ2-7; D call uncertain. The CDR3 length is 13 residues. The germline V gene encodes CDR1 MNHNS and CDR2 SASEGT. Trimming shortened V by 4 bases and J by 0 bases, and 7 bases separated the two germline ends.

This clonotype was seen many times. The rearrangement joins TRBV28 to TRBJ1-2; 8 bases map to TRBD1. The CDR3 extends over 13 amino acids. V gave up 1 base and J gave up 6 bases; unmatched junction bases: 1. Germline V lookup: CDR1 MDHEN, CDR2 SYDVKM. The CDR3 here is CASSLLQGDGYTF. CDR3 DNA: TGTGCCAGCAGTTTATTACAGGGGGATGGCTACACCTTC.

This clonotype was recorded many times. The chain has TRBV7-2 and TRBJ1-6; D ambiguous. The germline CDR1 and CDR2 sequences are SGHTA and FQGNSA. This CDR3 has 12 residues. V lost 6 bases and J lost 9, with 9 bases in between. The CDR3 is CASRTRASPLHF. The CDR3 region has the DNA TGTGCCAGCAGAACAAGGGCTTCACCCCTCCACTTT.

This clonotype was counted ten times or more. The chain carries TRBV12-3 or TRBV12-4 and TRBJ1-1; no firm D call. V shed 7 bases and J shed 1 base, with 4 bases lying between them. CDR3 size: 11 residues. The chain's CDR3 is CASKENTEAFF. Written as DNA, the CDR3 is TGTGCCAGCAAGGAGAACACTGAAGCTTTCTTT.

This clonotype was recorded at least ten times. V and J are TRBV12-3 or TRBV12-4 and TRBJ2-1; D might be TRBD2 (6 bases). This CDR3 region has 12 residues. V gave up 5 bases and J gave up 6 bases, with 8 bases separating them. In DNA, the CDR3 is TGTGCCAGCAGTCGCGGGATCAATGAGCAGTTCTTC. Its protein product is CASSRGINEQFF.

There are many counts of this clonotype. The chain carries TRBV6-1 and TRBJ1-1; TRBD1 is a possible D gene (5 bases). Trimming cost V 2 bases and J 0 bases, with 10 bases left between them. In germline, CDR1 is MNHNS, CDR2 SASEGT. The CDR3 runs to 15 residues. CDR3 sequence reads: CASSESSGMNTEAFF. CDR3 in DNA: TGTGCCAGCAGTGAAAGTTCAGGGATGAACACTGAAGCTTTCTTT.

The chain links TRBV7-7 to TRBJ1-1, with D possibly matching TRBD1 (6 bases). The ends were cut back, 5 bases at V and 5 bases at J, with 12 bases in the middle. CDR1 SSHAT and CDR2 FNYEAQ come from the germline V gene (reference sequence). The length of the CDR3 is 13 residues. CDR3 sequence: CASSRTQGTEAFF. Written as DNA, the CDR3 is TGTGCCAGCAGCCGAACCCAGGGGACTGAAGCTTTCTTT.

This clonotype was recorded at least ten times. The chain has TRBV19 and TRBJ1-2; D perhaps matches TRBD1 (5 bases). CDR1 and CDR2 from the germline V gene are LNHDA and SQIVND (reference sequence). This CDR3 region has 15 residues. V was clipped by 3 bases and J by 7 bases, with 18 bases between them. CDR3 in DNA: TGTGCCAGTAGTATCGTTGCAGGGCCTTTGCCTGGCTACACCTTC. Encoded protein: CASSIVAGPLPGYTF.

In this sample, this clonotype turned up once. This may arise from a read error, as a much more abundant clone is one base away. J is TRBJ1-1 and V is TRBV27; perhaps TRBD1 as D (5 bases). CDR3 length: 15 residues. V was clipped by 2 bases and J by 6 bases, with 16 bases between them. Per the germline V gene, CDR1 is MNHEY and CDR2 is SMNVEV (reference sequence). The CDR3 is CASSLGYPGRAEAFF. The DNA for the CDR3 is TGTGCCAGCAGTTTAGGATACCCCGGCAGGGCTGAAGCTTTCTTT.

This clonotype was picked up many times. The gene calls are TRBV29-1 and TRBJ2-2, with TRBD2 identical over 10 bases. The CDR3 totals 15 residues. Germline loops: CDR1 SQVTM, CDR2 ANQGSEA. V lost 6 bases and J lost 5; bases outside the gene matches: 9. CDR3 coding DNA: TGCAGCGTACGTTCTAGCGGGAGTGAGACCGGGGAGCTGTTTTTT. Translation gives CSVRSSGSETGELFF.

The sample holds many counts of this clonotype. The chain joins TRBV5-1 to TRBJ2-5; TRBD2 matches at 9 bases. V dropped 3 bases and J dropped 1; count of bases not matched to a gene: 10. The CDR3 runs to 17 residues. Germline loops: CDR1 SGHRS, CDR2 YFSETQ. The DNA of the CDR3 is TGCGCCAGCAGCTCCCGACCGGCTAGCGGGACCCAAGAGACCCAGTACTTC. This gives the protein CASSSRPASGTQETQYF. The complete variable domain, with remaining parts taken from reference TRBV5-1 and TRBJ2-5, reads KAGVTQTPRYLIKTRGQQVTLSCSPISGHRSVSWYQQTPGQGLQFLFEYFSETQRNKGNFPGRFSGRQFSNSRSEMNVSTLELGDSALYLCASSSRPASGTQETQYFGPGTRLLVL.